This is a list of T cell receptor beta chains from one sample in a study of T cells in Graves' hyperthyroidism and ophthalmopathy. TCRdb redid the calling of the multiplex PCR reads with MiXCR, one entry per CDR3 protein. The data hold some 360,000 distinct CDR3 sequences, with 15% to 20% observed a single time. The specimen sequenced was blood. These TCRs come from a woman in her forties with Graves' ophthalmopathy. CDR3s include the opening cysteine and the closing phenylalanine or tryptophan. Fields, in order: J gene, clone size, V gene, CDR3 length, D gene, CDR3 protein, CDR3 DNA. The D gene is left open where the match is weak. Expanded clones get a size class; other rows say once, few or many, or leave the size out.

TRBJ1-1 | many | TRBV6-2/TRBV6-3 | 15 | TRBD1 | CASSPPGTGNTEAFF | TGTGCCAGCAGTCCTCCCGGGACAGGGAACACTGAAGCTTTCTTT
TRBJ2-1 | many | TRBV7-2 | 15 | TRBD2 | CASSHEGGINNEQFF | TGTGCCAGCAGCCACGAGGGAGGGATCAACAATGAGCAGTTCTTC
TRBJ2-7 | many | TRBV19 | 9 | . | CATQYEQYF | TGTGCCACTCAATACGAGCAGTACTTC
TRBJ1-2 | . | TRBV6-1 | 14 | TRBD1 | CASSQTGGKYGYTF | TGTGCCAGCAGTCAAACAGGGGGGAAGTATGGCTACACCTTC
TRBJ1-2 | many | TRBV19 | 16 | . | CASRTQTGSLTMSYTF | TGTGCCAGTAGGACACAGACCGGCAGTTTGACTATGAGCTACACCTTC
TRBJ1-1 | many | TRBV7-8 | 14 | TRBD1 | CASRRGRAHTEAFF | TGTGCCAGCAGGAGGGGGCGGGCCCACACTGAAGCTTTCTTT
TRBJ2-5 | few | TRBV5-1 | 14 | . | CASSLGRRMGTQYF | TGCGCCAGCAGCTTAGGCCGCCGGATGGGGACCCAGTACTTC
TRBJ1-1 | many | TRBV28 | 17 | . | CASSLTRRVSGNTEAFF | TGTGCCAGCAGTTTAACCCGTCGTGTCTCGGGGAACACTGAAGCTTTCTTT
TRBJ1-2 | . | TRBV6-1 | 15 | . | CASSDSGTVNYGYTF | TGTGCCAGCAGTGATTCCGGGACGGTGAACTATGGCTACACCTTC
TRBJ1-5 | many | TRBV28 | 14 | . | CASSFGQSGQPQHF | TGTGCCAGCAGTTTTGGACAGTCGGGTCAGCCCCAGCATTTT
TRBJ1-6 | many | TRBV6-2/TRBV6-3 | 15 | . | CASSYESSRGSPLHF | TGTGCCAGCAGTTACGAGTCTTCGAGGGGTTCACCCCTCCACTTT